This T cell receptor beta chain was recovered during a study of T cell repertoires in cytomegalovirus infection. For the study at large: A matching HLA type, together with CMV infection, was signaled by public TCR beta signatures. Study-wide results and caveats: Identification of carriers of CMV plus the relevant HLA was achieved through cumulative public TCR beta family frequency. The ex vivo response was dominated by HLA-C-restricted CMV-specific TCR beta clonotypes.

J gave up 0 bases and V 5 bases, and 5 bases lay outside the gene matches. The CDR3 sequence is 15 residues long. CDR1 is SGHTA, CDR2 FQGTGA, per germline. TCRdb redid the calling of the reads with MiXCR, one entry per CDR3 protein. The sample carries fewer than 550,000 distinct CDR3 sequences, 11% recorded once. This clonotype was counted many times. The antigen is unknown. The sample taken for sequencing was PBMCs. This receptor was obtained from a human donor in good health (CMV status not recorded). Some clones in this sample may be carry-over from other donors' samples. The V and J genes are TRBV7-3 and TRBJ2-3; 7 bases fit TRBD1. The CDR3: CASSKDRRSTDTQYF. In DNA form, the CDR3 reads TGTGCCAGCAGCAAGGACAGGAGGAGCACAGATACGCAGTATTTT.